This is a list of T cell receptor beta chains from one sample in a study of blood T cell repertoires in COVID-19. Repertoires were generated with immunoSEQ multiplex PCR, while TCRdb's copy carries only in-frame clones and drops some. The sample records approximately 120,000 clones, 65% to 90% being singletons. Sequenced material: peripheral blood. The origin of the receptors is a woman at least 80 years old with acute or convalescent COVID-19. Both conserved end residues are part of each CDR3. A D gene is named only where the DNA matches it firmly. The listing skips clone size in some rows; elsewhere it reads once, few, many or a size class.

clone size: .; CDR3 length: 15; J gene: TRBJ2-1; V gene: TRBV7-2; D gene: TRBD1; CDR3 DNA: TGTGCCAGCAGTTTTGACAGGGGTTCGTACAATGAGCAGTTCTTC; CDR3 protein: CASSFDRGSYNEQFF
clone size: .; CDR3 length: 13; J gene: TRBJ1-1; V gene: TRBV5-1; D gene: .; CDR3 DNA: TGCGCCAGCAGCGCCTCAGGGAACACTGAAGCTTTCTTT; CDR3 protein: CASSASGNTEAFF
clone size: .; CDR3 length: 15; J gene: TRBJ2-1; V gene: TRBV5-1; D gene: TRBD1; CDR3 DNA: TGCGCCAGCAGCTTGGCCGGGACAGGGGGGAATGAGCAGTTCTTC; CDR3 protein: CASSLAGTGGNEQFF
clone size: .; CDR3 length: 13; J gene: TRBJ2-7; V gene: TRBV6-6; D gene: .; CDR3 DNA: TGTGCCAGCAGAGACAGTAAAACCTACGAGCAGTACTTC; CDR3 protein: CASRDSKTYEQYF
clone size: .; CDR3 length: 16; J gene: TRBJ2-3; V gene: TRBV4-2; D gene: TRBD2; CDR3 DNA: TGTGCCAGCAGCGGACCCGAGGGGCTAGCGGGAGATACGCAGTATTTT; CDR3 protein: CASSGPEGLAGDTQYF
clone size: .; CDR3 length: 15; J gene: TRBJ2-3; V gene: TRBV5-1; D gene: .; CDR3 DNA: TGCGCCAGCAGCTCCAAAGGACAGAACACAGATACGCAGTATTTT; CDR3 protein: CASSSKGQNTDTQYF
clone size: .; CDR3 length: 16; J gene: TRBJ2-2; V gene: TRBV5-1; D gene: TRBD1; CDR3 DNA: TGCGCCAGCAGCTTCCCCGGGACAGGGGACACCGGGGAGCTGTTTTTT; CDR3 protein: CASSFPGTGDTGELFF
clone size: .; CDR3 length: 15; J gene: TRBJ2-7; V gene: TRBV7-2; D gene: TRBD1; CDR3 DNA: TGTGCCAGCAGCTCCGGGCCCGGACAGGGGATCGAGCAGTACTTC; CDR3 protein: CASSSGPGQGIEQYF
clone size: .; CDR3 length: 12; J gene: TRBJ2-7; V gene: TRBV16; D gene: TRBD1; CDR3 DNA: TGTGCCAGCAGCCGCCAGGGGGACGAGCAGTACTTC; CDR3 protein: CASSRQGDEQYF
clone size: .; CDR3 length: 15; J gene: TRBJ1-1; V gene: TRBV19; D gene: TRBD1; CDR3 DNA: TGTGCCAGCAAAAGAGGGACAGGGTTTTATACTGAAGCTTTCTTT; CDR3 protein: CASKRGTGFYTEAFF
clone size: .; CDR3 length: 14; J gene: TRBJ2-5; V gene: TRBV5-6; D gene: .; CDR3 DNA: TGTGCCAGCAGCGGGGCGGGGTCAAGAGAGACCCAGTACTTC; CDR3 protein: CASSGAGSRETQYF
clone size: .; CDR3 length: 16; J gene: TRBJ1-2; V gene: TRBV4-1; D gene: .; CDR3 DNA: TGCGCCAGCAGCCAGGCAACAGCCGCTTCTAACTATGGCTACACCTTC; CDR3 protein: CASSQATAASNYGYTF
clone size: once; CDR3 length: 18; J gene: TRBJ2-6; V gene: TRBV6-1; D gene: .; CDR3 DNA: TGTGCCAGCAGTGAAATCGTCCGGGGGAGCTCTGGGGCCAACGTCCTGACTTTC; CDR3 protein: CASSEIVRGSSGANVLTF
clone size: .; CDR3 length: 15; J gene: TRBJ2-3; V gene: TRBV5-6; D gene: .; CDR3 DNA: TGTGCCAGCAGTTCCCAGGGATTGGGCACAGATACGCAGTATTTT; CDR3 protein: CASSSQGLGTDTQYF
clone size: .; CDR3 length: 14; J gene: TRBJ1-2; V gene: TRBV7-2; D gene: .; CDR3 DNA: TGTGCCAGCAGGAACAGGGTACAGGCTGTTGGCTACACCTTC; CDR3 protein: CASRNRVQAVGYTF
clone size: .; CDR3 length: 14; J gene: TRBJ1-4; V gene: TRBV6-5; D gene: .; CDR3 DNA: TGTGCCAGCAGTTCCGGGGGGGCGGGTGAAAAACTGTTTTTT; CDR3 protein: CASSSGGAGEKLFF
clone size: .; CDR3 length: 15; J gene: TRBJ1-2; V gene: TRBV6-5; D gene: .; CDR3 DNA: TGTGCCAGCAGCTCCTCAGCCGGCGGAACCTATGGCTACACCTTC; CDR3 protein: CASSSSAGGTYGYTF
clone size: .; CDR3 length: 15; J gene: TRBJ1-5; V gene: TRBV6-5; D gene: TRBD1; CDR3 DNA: TGTGCCAGCAGGGACAGGGAATATAGCAATCAGCCCCAGCATTTT; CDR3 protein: CASRDREYSNQPQHF
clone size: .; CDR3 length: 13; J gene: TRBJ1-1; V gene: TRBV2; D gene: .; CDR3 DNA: TGTGCCAGCACCGGCGGGGGTTACACTGAAGCTTTCTTT; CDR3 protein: CASTGGGYTEAFF
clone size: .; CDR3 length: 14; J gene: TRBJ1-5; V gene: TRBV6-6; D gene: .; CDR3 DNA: TGTGCCAGCAGTTACAAAGGGGGCAATCAGCCCCAGCATTTT; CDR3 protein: CASSYKGGNQPQHF
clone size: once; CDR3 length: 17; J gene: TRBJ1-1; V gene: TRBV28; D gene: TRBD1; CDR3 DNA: TGTGCCAGCAGTTTATTATTTCTGGGGCAGGGGGGCACTGAAGCTTTCTTT; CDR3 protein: CASSLLFLGQGGTEAFF
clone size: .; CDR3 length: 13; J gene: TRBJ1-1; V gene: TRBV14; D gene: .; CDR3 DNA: TGTGCCAGCAGCCAAGACCAGAACACTGAAGCTTTCTTT; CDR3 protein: CASSQDQNTEAFF
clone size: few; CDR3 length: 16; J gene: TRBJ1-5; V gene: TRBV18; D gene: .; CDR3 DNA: TGTGCCAGCTCAGTACTCGGATCAGGACTTAATCAGCCCCAGCATTTT; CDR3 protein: CASSVLGSGLNQPQHF
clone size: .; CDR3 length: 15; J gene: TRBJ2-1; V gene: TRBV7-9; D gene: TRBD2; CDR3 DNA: TGTGCCAGCAGCTTATGGGCGGGGGGTCCCAATGAGCAGTTCTTC; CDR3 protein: CASSLWAGGPNEQFF
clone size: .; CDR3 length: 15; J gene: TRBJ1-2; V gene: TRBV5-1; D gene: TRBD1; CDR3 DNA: TGCGCCAGCAGCACCTCACCGACAGGGCAACGTGGCTACACCTTC; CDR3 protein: CASSTSPTGQRGYTF
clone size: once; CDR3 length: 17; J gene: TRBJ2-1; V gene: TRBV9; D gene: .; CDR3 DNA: TGTGCCAGCGGGACACCGGACAGTCCAAATTCCTACAATGAGCAGTTCTTC; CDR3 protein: CASGTPDSPNSYNEQFF
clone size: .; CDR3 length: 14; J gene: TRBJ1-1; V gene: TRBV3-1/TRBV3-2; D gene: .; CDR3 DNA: TGTGCCAGCAGCCTCACACAGGGCGGGACTGAAGCTTTCTTT; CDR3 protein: CASSLTQGGTEAFF
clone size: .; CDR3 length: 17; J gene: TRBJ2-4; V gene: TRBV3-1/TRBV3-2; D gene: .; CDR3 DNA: TGTGCCAGCAGCCAAGATAGGACAGATCGGGCCAAAAACATTCAGTACTTC; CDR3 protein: CASSQDRTDRAKNIQYF
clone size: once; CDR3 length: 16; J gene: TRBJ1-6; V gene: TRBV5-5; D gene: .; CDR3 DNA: TGTGCCAGCAGCTTGGCCTTCGGGTCGGGGGGTTCACCCCTCCACTTT; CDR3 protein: CASSLAFGSGGSPLHF
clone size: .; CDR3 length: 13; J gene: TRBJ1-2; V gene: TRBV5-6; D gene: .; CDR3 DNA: TGTGCCAGCAGCCTGGCCAGGGTCTATGGCTACACCTTC; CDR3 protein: CASSLARVYGYTF
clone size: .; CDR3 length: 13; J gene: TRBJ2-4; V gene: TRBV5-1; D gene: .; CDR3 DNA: TGCGCCAGCAGCCGGAACAGGGAAAGGATTCAGTACTTC; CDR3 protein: CASSRNRERIQYF
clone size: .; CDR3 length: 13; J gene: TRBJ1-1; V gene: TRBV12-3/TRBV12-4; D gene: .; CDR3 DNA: TGTGCCAGCAGTTTGTCGACACCCGGGGGAGCTTTCTTT; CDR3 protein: CASSLSTPGGAFF
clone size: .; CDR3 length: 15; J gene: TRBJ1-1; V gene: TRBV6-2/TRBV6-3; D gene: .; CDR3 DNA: TGTGCCAGCAGCAACTACAGGAACAGGAACACTGAAGCTTTCTTT; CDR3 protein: CASSNYRNRNTEAFF
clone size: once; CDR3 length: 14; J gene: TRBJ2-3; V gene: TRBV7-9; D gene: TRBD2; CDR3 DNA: TGTGCCAGCAGCTTCCTAGCGGGGTTAGATACGCAGTATTTT; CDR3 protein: CASSFLAGLDTQYF
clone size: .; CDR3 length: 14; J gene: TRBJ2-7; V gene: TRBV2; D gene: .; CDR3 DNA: TGTGCCAGCAGCCAGGACTACGGGATCTACGAGCAGTACTTC; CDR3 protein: CASSQDYGIYEQYF
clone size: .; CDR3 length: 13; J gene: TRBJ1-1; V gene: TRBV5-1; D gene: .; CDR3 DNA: TGCGCCAGCAGCTTTGCTGGGGCCACTGAAGCTTTCTTT; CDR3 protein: CASSFAGATEAFF
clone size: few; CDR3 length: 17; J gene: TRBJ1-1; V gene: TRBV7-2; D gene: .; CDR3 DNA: TGTGCCAGCAGCCTGGCGGACATGGGGGGGGCGGGCACTGAAGCTTTCTTT; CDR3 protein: CASSLADMGGAGTEAFF
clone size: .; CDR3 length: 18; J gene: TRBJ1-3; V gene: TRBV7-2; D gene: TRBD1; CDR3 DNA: TGTGCCAGCAGCTTAGATCCCCACAGGGGGCGTTCTGGAAACACCATATATTTT; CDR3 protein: CASSLDPHRGRSGNTIYF
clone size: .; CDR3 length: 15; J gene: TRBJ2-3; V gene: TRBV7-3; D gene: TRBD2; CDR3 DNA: TGTGCCAGCAGCTTGTTGGCGGGAGACACAGATACGCAGTATTTT; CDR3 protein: CASSLLAGDTDTQYF
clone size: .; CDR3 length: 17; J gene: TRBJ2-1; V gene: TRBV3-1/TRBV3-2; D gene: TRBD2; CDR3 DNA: TGTGCCAGCAGCCCCGCTCTCTGGGGGGGTGGGGGGAATGAGCAGTTCTTC; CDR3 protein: CASSPALWGGGGNEQFF
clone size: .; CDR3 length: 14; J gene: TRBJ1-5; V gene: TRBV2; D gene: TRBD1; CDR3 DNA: TGTGCCAGCAGGCAGGGGGAGGCGGGTCAGCCCCAGCATTTT; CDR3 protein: CASRQGEAGQPQHF
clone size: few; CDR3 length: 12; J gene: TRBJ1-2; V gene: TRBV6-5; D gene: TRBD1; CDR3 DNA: TGTGCCAGCAGCGACAGGGGAAGTGGCTACACCTTC; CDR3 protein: CASSDRGSGYTF
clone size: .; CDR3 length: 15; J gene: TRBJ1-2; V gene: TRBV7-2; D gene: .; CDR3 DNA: TGTGCCAGCAGCCGCAGAGAGACTGATGCCTATGGCTACACCTTC; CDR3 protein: CASSRRETDAYGYTF
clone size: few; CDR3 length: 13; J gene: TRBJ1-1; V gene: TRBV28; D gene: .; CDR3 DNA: TGTGCCAGCAGTATTTCCGGGGTTGCTGAAGCTTTCTTT; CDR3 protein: CASSISGVAEAFF
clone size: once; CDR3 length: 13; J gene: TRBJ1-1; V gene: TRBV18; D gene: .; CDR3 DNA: TGTGCCAGCTCACCCCGGTTGGACAGTGAAGCTTTCTTT; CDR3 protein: CASSPRLDSEAFF
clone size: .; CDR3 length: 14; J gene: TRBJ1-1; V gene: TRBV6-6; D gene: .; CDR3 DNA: TGTGCCAGCAGGAAGGCACAGTCGAACACTGAAGCTTTCTTT; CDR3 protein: CASRKAQSNTEAFF
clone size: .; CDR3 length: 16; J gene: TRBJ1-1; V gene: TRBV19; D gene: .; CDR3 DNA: TGTGCCAGTAGTATAGATGGCGCCAGGGCGAACACTGAAGCTTTCTTT; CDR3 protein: CASSIDGARANTEAFF
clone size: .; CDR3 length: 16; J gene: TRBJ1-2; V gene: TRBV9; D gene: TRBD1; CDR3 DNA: TGTGCCAGCAGCGCTCAAACAGGGGGCGCTGTTTATGGCTACACCTTC; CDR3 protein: CASSAQTGGAVYGYTF
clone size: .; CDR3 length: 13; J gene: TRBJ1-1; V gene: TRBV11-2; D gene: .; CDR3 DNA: TGTGCCAGCAGACAGCCAATGAACACTGAAGCTTTCTTT; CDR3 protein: CASRQPMNTEAFF
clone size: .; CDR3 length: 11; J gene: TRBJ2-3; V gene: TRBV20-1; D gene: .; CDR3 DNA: TGCAGTGCTAGGCGGGGAGATACGCAGTATTTT; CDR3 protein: CSARRGDTQYF
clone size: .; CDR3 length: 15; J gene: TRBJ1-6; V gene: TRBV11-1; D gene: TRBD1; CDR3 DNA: TGTGCCAGCAGCGACTGGACAGGGAGTACTTCACCCCTCCACTTT; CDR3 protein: CASSDWTGSTSPLHF
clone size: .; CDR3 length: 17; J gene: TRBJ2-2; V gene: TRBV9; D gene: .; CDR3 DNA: TGTGCCAGCAGCGTAGCCCCTACAGGGTCGAACACCGGGGAGCTGTTTTTT; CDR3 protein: CASSVAPTGSNTGELFF
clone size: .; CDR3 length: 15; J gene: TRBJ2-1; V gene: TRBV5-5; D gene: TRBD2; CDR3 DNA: TGTGCCAGCAGCTTGAAACTAGCGGGGGACAATGAGCAGTTCTTC; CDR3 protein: CASSLKLAGDNEQFF
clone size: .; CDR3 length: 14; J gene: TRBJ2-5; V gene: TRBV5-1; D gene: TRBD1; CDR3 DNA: TGCGCCAGCAGCTCACAGGGGAATAAGGAGACCCAGTACTTC; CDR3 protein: CASSSQGNKETQYF